The table lists the clone carrying this T cell receptor beta chain with a few counts. Patients had received no treatment of any kind before thyroid surgery. Via MiXCR, TCRdb re-called the PCR reads. The sample records under 45,000 clones, roughly 36% being singletons. The sample is drawn from a study of metastatic and nonmetastatic thyroid tumors. Sequenced material: tumor tissue. The sequence was obtained from a female donor with papillary thyroid cancer or a benign thyroid nodule (not recorded which). Some clones in this sample may be carry-over from other donors' samples.

The CDR3 DNA reads TGTGCCAGCAGGTCGTACAGGGAAAACGAGCAGTACTTC. Translation gives CASRSYRENEQYF. The genes are TRBV27 and TRBJ2-7; the D gene is possibly TRBD1 (6 bases). The germline V gene has CDR1 MNHEY and CDR2 SMNVEV (reference sequence). Deletions cut 6 bases from V and 5 bases from J, with 14 bases between. This CDR3 spans 13 amino acids.